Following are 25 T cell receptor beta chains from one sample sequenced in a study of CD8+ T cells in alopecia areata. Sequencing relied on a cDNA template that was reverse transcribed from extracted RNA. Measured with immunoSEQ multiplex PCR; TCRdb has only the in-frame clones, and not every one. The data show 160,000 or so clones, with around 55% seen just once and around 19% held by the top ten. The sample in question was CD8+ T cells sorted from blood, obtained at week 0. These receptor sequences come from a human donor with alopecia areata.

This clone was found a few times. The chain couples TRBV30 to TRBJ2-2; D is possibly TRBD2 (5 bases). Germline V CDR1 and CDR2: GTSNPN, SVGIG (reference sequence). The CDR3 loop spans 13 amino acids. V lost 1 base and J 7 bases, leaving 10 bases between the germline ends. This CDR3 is CAWSASGSGELFF. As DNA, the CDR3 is TGTGCCTGGAGTGCCTCGGGGAGCGGGGAGCTGTTTTTT.

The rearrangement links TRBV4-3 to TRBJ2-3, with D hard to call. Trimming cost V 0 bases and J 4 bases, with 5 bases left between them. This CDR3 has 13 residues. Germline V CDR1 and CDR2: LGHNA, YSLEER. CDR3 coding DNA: TGCGCCAGCAGCCAAGATAGTTCAGATACGCAGTATTTT. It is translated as CASSQDSSDTQYF.

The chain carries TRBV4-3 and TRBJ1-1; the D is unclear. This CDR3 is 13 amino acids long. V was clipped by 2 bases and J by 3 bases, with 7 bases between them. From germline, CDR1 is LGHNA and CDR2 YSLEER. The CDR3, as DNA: TGCGCCAGCAGCCAACTGGGAGACACTGAAGCTTTCTTT. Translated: CASSQLGDTEAFF.

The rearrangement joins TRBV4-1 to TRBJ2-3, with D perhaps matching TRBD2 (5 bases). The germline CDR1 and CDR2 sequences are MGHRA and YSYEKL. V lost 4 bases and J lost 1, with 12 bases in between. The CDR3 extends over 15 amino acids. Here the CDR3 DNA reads TGCGCCAGCAGCCCGAGCACTAGAGGCACAGATACGCAGTATTTT. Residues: CASSPSTRGTDTQYF.

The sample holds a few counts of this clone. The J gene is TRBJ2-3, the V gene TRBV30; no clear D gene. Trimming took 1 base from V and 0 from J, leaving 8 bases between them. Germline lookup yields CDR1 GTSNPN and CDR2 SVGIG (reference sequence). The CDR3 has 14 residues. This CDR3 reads CAWSGGRSTDTQYF. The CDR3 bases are TGTGCCTGGAGTGGAGGCCGTAGCACAGATACGCAGTATTTT.

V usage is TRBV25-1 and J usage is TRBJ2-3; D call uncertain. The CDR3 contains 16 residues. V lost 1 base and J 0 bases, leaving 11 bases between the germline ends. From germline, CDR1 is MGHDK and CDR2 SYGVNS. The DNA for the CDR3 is TGTGCCAGCAGTGAATTGTTAGCAACTAGCACAGATACGCAGTATTTT. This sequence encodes CASSELLATSTDTQYF.

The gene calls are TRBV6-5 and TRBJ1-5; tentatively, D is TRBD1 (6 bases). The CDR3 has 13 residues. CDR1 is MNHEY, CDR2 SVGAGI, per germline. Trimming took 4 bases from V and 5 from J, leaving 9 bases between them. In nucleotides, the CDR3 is TGTGCCAGCAGTTTACGACAGGATCAGCCCCAGCATTTT. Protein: CASSLRQDQPQHF.

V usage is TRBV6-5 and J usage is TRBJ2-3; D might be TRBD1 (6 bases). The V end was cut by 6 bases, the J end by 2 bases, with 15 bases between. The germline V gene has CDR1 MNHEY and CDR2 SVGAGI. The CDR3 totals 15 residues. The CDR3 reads CASSPGTPYTDTQYF. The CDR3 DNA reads TGTGCCAGCAGCCCTGGGACACCTTACACAGATACGCAGTATTTT.

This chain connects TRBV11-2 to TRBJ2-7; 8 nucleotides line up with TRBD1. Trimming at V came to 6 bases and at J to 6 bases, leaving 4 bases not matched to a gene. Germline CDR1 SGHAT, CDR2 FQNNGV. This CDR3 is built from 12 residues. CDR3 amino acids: CASSDTGGEQYF. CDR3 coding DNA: TGTGCCAGCAGTGACACAGGGGGCGAGCAGTACTTC.

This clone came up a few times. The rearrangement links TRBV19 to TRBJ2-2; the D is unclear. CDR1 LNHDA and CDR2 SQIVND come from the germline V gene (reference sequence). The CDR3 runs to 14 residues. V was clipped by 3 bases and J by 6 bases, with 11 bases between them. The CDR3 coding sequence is TGTGCCAGTAGTATTAATTTAAGTGCCGGGGAGCTGTTTTTT. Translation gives CASSINLSAGELFF. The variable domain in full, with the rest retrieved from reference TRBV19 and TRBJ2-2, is DGGITQSPKYLFRKEGQNVTLSCEQNLNHDAMYWYRQDPGQGLRLIYYSQIVNDFQKGDIAEGYSVSREKKESFPLTVTSAQKNPTAFYLCASSINLSAGELFFGEGSRLTVL.

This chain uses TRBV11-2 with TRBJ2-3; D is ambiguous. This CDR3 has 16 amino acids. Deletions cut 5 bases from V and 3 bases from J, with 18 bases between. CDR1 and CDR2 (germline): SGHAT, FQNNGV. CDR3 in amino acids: CASSRPVADPTDTQYF. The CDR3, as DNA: TGTGCCAGCAGCCGACCTGTAGCAGACCCTACAGATACGCAGTATTTT. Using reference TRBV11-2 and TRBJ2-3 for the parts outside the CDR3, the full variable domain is EAGVAQSPRYKIIEKRQSVAFWCNPISGHATLYWYQQILGQGPKLLIQFQNNGVVDDSQLPKDRFSAERLKGVDSTLKIQPAKLEDSAVYLCASSRPVADPTDTQYFGPGTRLTVL.

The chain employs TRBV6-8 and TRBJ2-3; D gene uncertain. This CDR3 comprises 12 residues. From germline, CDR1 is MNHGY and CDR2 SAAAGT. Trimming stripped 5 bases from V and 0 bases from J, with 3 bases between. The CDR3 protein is CASSLSTDTQYF. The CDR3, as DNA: TGTGCCAGCAGTCTCAGCACAGATACGCAGTATTTT.

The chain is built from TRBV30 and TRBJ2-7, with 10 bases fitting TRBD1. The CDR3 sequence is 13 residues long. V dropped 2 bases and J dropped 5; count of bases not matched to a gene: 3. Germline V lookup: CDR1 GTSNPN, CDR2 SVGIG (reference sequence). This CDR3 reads CAWSPGTGDEQYF. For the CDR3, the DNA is TGTGCCTGGAGTCCCGGGACAGGGGACGAGCAGTACTTC.

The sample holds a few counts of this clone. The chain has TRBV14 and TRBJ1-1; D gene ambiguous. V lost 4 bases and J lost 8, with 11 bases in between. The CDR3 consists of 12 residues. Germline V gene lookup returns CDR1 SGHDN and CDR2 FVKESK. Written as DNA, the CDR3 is TGTGCCAGCAGCCGACATATTAACGAAGCTTTCTTT. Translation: CASSRHINEAFF.

CDR3 region: CASSSQGWNTGELFF. CDR3 coding DNA: TGTGCCAGCAGCTCTCAGGGGTGGAACACCGGGGAGCTGTTTTTT. This chain connects TRBV11-2 to TRBJ2-2; a possible D gene is TRBD1 (6 bases). Germline V CDR1 and CDR2: SGHAT, FQNNGV. The CDR3 covers 15 residues. With 4 bases removed from V and 1 base from J, the gap between germline ends came to 10 bases.

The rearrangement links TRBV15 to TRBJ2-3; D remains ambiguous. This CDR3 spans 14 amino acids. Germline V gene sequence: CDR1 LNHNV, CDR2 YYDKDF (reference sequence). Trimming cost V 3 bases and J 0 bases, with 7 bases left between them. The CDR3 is CATSRDISTDTQYF. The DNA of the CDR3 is TGTGCCACCAGCAGGGATATTAGCACAGATACGCAGTATTTT.

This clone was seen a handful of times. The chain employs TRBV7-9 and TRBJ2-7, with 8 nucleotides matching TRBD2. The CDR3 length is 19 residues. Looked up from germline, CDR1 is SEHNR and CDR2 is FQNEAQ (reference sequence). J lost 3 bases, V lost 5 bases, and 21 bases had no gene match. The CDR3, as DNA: TGTGCCAGCAGCCCCGCGGGAATGGGACTAGGTTCGATGATCTACGAGCAGTACTTC. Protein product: CASSPAGMGLGSMIYEQYF.

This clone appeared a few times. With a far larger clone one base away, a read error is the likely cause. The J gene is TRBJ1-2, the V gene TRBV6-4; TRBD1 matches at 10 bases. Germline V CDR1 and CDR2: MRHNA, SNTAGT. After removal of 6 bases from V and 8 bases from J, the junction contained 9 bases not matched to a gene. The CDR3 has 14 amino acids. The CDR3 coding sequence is TGTGCCAGCAGCCTTGACAGGGGGCGGAGAGGCTACACCTTC. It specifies CASSLDRGRRGYTF.

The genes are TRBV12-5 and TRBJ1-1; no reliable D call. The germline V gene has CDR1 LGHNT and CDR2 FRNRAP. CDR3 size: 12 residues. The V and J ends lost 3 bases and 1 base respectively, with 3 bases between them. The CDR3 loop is CASGFGNTEAFF. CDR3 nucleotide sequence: TGTGCTAGTGGTTTTGGGAACACTGAAGCTTTCTTT.

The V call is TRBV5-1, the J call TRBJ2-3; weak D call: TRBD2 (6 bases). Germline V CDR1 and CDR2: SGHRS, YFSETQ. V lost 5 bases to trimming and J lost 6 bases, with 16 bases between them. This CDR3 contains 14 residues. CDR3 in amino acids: CASREAGMGDTQYF. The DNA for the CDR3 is TGCGCCAGCAGAGAGGCGGGGATGGGGGATACGCAGTATTTT.

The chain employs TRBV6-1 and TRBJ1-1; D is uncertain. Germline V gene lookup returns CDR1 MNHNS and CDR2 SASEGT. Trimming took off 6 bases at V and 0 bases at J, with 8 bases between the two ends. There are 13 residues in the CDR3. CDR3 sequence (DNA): TGTGCCAGCAGACCCCGGGTGAACACTGAAGCTTTCTTT. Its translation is CASRPRVNTEAFF.

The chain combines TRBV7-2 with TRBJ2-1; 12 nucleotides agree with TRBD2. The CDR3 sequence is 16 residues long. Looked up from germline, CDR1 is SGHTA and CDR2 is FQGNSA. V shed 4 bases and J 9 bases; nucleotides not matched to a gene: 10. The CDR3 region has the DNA TGTGCCAGCAGCTACGGGGCTAGCGGGGGGGCGAGTGAGCAGTTCTTC. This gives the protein CASSYGASGGASEQFF.

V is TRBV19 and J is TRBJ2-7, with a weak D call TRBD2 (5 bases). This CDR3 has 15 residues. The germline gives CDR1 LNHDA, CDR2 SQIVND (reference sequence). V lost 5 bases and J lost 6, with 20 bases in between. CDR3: CASSAHLGTRGEQYF. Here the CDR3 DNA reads TGTGCCAGTAGTGCACACCTAGGCACTCGGGGCGAGCAGTACTTC.

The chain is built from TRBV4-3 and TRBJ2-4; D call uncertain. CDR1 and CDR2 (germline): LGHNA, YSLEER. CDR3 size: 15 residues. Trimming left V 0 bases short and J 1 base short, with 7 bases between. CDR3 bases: TGCGCCAGCAGCCAAGATAGGTCGGCCAAAAACATTCAGTACTTC. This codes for CASSQDRSAKNIQYF.

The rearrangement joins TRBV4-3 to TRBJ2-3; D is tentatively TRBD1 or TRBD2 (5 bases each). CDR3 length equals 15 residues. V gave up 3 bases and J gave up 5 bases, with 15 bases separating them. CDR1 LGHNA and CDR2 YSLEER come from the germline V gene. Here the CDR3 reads CASSHRDRGIDTQYF. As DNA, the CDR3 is TGCGCCAGCAGCCACCGGGACCGCGGTATAGATACGCAGTATTTT.